These 13 T cell receptor beta chains were sequenced from one sample in a study of T cell responses to AZD1222 COVID-19 vaccine. TCRdb's copy holds only in-frame clones and misses some; the assay was immunoSEQ multiplex PCR. The profile shows 140,000 to 150,000 clones, approximately 85% of them singletons. The starting material was peripheral blood, obtained on day 0 of MenACWY control vaccination. The receptor set was obtained from an adult in good health.

The chain uses TRBV6-5 and TRBJ1-6; TRBD1 agrees at 9 bases. Germline CDR1 is MNHEY and CDR2 is SVGAGI. This CDR3 has 14 amino acids. V shed 2 bases and J 17 bases; nucleotides not matched to a gene: 10. CDR3 DNA sequence: TGTGCCAGCAGTTACGACGGGACAGGGTTGAGCGTCCACTTT. Protein product: CASSYDGTGLSVHF.

The chain joins TRBV3-1 (or the pseudogene TRBV3-2) to TRBJ1-2; tentative D call: TRBD1 (6 bases). The CDR3 is 16 residues long. V gave up 2 bases and J gave up 3 bases, with 16 bases separating them. The germline V gene has CDR1 LGHDT and CDR2 YNNKEL (reference sequence). CDR3 DNA sequence: TGTGCCAGCAGCCAATTAGTCTTACAGGGAGACTATGGCTACACCTTC. It translates to CASSQLVLQGDYGYTF.

This clone has only one observation. The chain joins TRBV10-1 to TRBJ2-2; D possibly uses TRBD1 or TRBD2 (6 bases each). The CDR3 is made up of 14 amino acids. The V end was cut by 6 bases, the J end by 5 bases, with 13 bases between. The germline gives CDR1 WNHNN, CDR2 SYGVQD (reference sequence). The CDR3 here is CASSGGGGTGELFF. Written as DNA, the CDR3 is TGCGCCAGCAGCGGAGGAGGGGGGACCGGGGAGCTGTTTTTT.

This clone was seen a handful of times. The CDR3 sequence is CASSLKAGGRTDTQYF. CDR3 coding DNA: TGTGCCAGCAGCTTAAAAGCGGGGGGCCGCACAGATACGCAGTATTTT. V gene TRBV7-3 combines with J gene TRBJ2-3; 9 bases fit TRBD2. The CDR3 loop spans 16 amino acids. Germline CDR1 SGHTA, CDR2 FQGTGA. Trimming cost V 1 base and J 1 base; bases outside gene matches: 3.

The genes are TRBV3-1 (or the pseudogene TRBV3-2) and TRBJ1-2; D is uncertain. The CDR3 runs to 14 residues. The V end was cut by 0 bases, the J end by 2 bases, with 7 bases between. Germline V gene sequence: CDR1 LGHDT, CDR2 YNNKEL (reference sequence). CDR3 coding DNA: TGTGCCAGCAGCCAAGAAGTCAGCAACTATGGCTACACCTTC. This encodes CASSQEVSNYGYTF.

The chain joins TRBV9 to TRBJ1-2; no definite D call. Germline loops: CDR1 SGDLS, CDR2 YYNGEE. This CDR3 has 13 amino acids. Trimming removed 0 bases at V and 5 bases at J, with 8 bases between. The CDR3 here is CASSVEWGYGYTF. DNA for the CDR3: TGTGCCAGCAGCGTAGAGTGGGGTTATGGCTACACCTTC. Based on the CDR3 plus reference TRBV9 and TRBJ1-2, the full variable domain is DSGVTQTPKHLITATGQRVTLRCSPRSGDLSVYWYQQSLDQGLQFLIQYYNGEERAKGNILERFSAQQFPDLHSELNLSSLELGDSALYFCASSVEWGYGYTFGSGTRLTVV.

The rearrangement links TRBV30 to TRBJ1-1; D unclear. V dropped 5 bases and J dropped 7 bases, with 14 bases sitting between them. Germline CDR1 GTSNPN, CDR2 SVGIG (reference sequence). The CDR3 runs to 12 residues. CDR3 sequence: CAWAYGRSEAFF. CDR3 bases: TGTGCCTGGGCCTATGGCCGGAGTGAAGCTTTCTTT.

The chain has TRBV4-1 and TRBJ2-5; D call uncertain. Germline CDR1 and CDR2: MGHRA and YSYEKL. Trimming pared 0 bases from V and 5 bases from J, leaving 7 bases between. CDR3 size: 13 residues. CDR3: CASSQEAWETQYF. DNA for the CDR3: TGCGCCAGCAGCCAAGAAGCTTGGGAGACCCAGTACTTC.

This clone showed up just a few times. The chain is built from TRBV3-1 (or the pseudogene TRBV3-2) and TRBJ1-2; tentative D call: TRBD1 (5 bases). CDR1 and CDR2 (germline): LGHDT, YNNKEL (reference sequence). Trimming stripped 5 bases from V and 7 bases from J, with 11 bases between. This CDR3 spans 12 amino acids. The CDR3 region is CASSLTGFGYTF. The CDR3 DNA reads TGTGCCAGCAGCTTAACAGGTTTTGGCTACACCTTC.

The chain recombines TRBV27 with TRBJ1-2; TRBD1 matches 9 bases. V trimming: 3 bases; J trimming: 5 bases; junction bases outside the gene matches: 1. Per the germline V gene, CDR1 is MNHEY and CDR2 is SMNVEV (reference sequence). There are 13 residues in the CDR3. The CDR3 DNA reads TGTGCCAGCAGTTTCGGACAGGGGTATGGCTACACCTTC. Its translation is CASSFGQGYGYTF.

The chain recombines TRBV7-8 with TRBJ2-2; D possibly corresponds to TRBD1 (6 bases). The CDR3 extends over 17 amino acids. Germline V gene data show CDR1 as SGHVS and CDR2 as FQNEAQ. V dropped 5 bases and J dropped 6 bases, with 22 bases sitting between them. For the CDR3, the DNA is TGTGCCAGCAGCACGTTGGGGGCAGGGGCGAGGGCCGGGGAGCTGTTTTTT. Encoded protein: CASSTLGAGARAGELFF.

The chain recombines TRBV4-2 with TRBJ2-5; 11 bases line up with TRBD2. With V trimmed by 5 bases and J by 5 bases, 7 bases remained unmatched. Per the germline V gene, CDR1 is LGHNA and CDR2 is YNFKEQ. CDR3 length: 15 amino acids. DNA of the CDR3: TGTGCCAGCAGCTTTAGCGGGGGGGCCGACGAGACCCAGTACTTC. Amino acid sequence: CASSFSGGADETQYF.

V is TRBV10-1 and J is TRBJ2-1, with 10 bases identical to TRBD2. Germline lookup yields CDR1 WNHNN and CDR2 SYGVQD (reference sequence). The CDR3 sequence is 15 residues long. J lost 3 bases, V lost 3 bases, and 2 bases had no gene match. CDR3 region: CASSDGLADYNEQFF. The DNA of the CDR3 is TGCGCCAGCAGTGACGGACTAGCGGACTACAATGAGCAGTTCTTC.